This note documents a single T cell receptor (beta chain) sequence. Its target is not known. Libraries were prepared by immunoSEQ multiplex PCR; TCRdb keeps only in-frame clonotypes and omits some of them. Among about 33,000 clones, 92% were seen once, and the ten largest hold approximately 2.2%. Trimming pared 2 bases from V and 7 bases from J, leaving 20 bases between. The CDR3 extends over 16 amino acids. CDR1 LGHNA and CDR2 YSLEER come from the germline V gene. The sample originates from a study of T cells in localized non-small cell lung cancer. General study results and limits: It was uninvolved adjacent lung that showed the highest T cell clonality, exceeding tumor.

The rearrangement uses TRBV4-3 and TRBJ1-2, with D possibly matching TRBD1 (5 bases). The sequence was obtained from a female donor older than 55 with stage I lung adenocarcinoma. The sample here was peripheral blood, taken before any cancer treatment. The CDR3 DNA reads TGCGCCAGCAGCCAAAGTCGGTCCGCGCGCGGGGCTGGCTACACCTTC. It specifies CASSQSRSARGAGYTF.